This T cell receptor (beta chain) appears in the sequencing data of a study of blood T cells in healthy people across ages. Study results and caveats: Long-lived donors exceeded aged donors in naive CD4+ cells and diversity.

V lost 7 bases and J lost 11; bases outside the gene matches: 9. Germline loops: CDR1 SQVTM, CDR2 ANQGSEA. This CDR3 is built from 12 residues. In each sample, at least 6 million PBMCs were isolated. This clonotype was seen just once. No antigen is known for it. Together with a sample-barcoded 5' primer, a J-beta primer mix was included in a second PCR lasting 7 to 11 cycles. TCRdb recomputed calls from the 5' RACE reads with MiXCR, one row per CDR3 protein. The sample holds hundreds of thousands of distinct CDR3 sequences, under 45% seen once. V usage is TRBV29-1 and J usage is TRBJ2-5, with TRBD1 matching over 11 bases. The sequenced sample was blood. This receptor was identified in a man in his sixties in good health. The CDR3 DNA reads as TGCAGCGCTGGGACAGGGGGGAATGAGCAGTACTTC. It codes for CSAGTGGNEQYF.